This note documents a single T cell receptor beta chain sequence. Method: immunoSEQ multiplex PCR; TCRdb's copy keeps in-frame clones and lacks some. This repertoire shows 60,000 to 85,000 clones, approximately 92% found once; its top ten account for 4.5% to 7.5%. V shed 0 bases and J shed 8 bases, with 13 bases lying between them. Germline-derived CDR1 and CDR2 are MNHEY and SVGAGI. This CDR3 comprises 15 residues. These data belong to a study of control samples from healthy donors and cancer patients. Sequences were obtained from blood. The receptor comes from a woman aged 55 to 70 in good health. The chain couples TRBV6-5 to TRBJ1-4; D is unresolved. The CDR3, as DNA: TGTGCCAGCAGTTACTCGTCATTGAGATCGGAAAAACTGTTTTTT. Amino acid sequence: CASSYSSLRSEKLFF.